This T cell receptor beta chain was found in a study of cytomegalovirus exposure and HLA in healthy donors. General study results and limits: Cytomegalovirus-associated status was assigned to 164 TCR beta chains. TRBV6-2, TRBV6-3 and some other V segments were excluded as indistinguishable. The number of N-insertions in an Asian-associated ancestry cluster was reportedly below the approximately 700-donor mean in a later analysis. Specificity for CMV antigens was confirmed in vitro for three of the CMV-associated chains.

On this clone: Its antigen is undetermined.

Researchers ran the PCR with 60 Vbeta and 13 Jbeta primers. TCRdb's table, derived via immunoSEQ multiplex PCR, lists solely in-frame clones and lacks some. Among 150,000 to 200,000 clones listed, 86% were seen once. This CDR3 contains 15 residues. Trimming took off 7 bases at V and 7 bases at J, with 21 bases between the two ends. In germline, CDR1 is SGHRS, CDR2 YFSETQ. The source material was PBMCs. The chain has TRBV5-1 and TRBJ2-1; weak D call: TRBD1 (5 bases). The clonotype originates from a young woman in good health and CMV-seronegative. CDR3 nucleotides: TGCGCCAGCCAGCCTCATTTCGGCAAGGGGAATGAGCAGTTCTTC. Its translation: CASQPHFGKGNEQFF.